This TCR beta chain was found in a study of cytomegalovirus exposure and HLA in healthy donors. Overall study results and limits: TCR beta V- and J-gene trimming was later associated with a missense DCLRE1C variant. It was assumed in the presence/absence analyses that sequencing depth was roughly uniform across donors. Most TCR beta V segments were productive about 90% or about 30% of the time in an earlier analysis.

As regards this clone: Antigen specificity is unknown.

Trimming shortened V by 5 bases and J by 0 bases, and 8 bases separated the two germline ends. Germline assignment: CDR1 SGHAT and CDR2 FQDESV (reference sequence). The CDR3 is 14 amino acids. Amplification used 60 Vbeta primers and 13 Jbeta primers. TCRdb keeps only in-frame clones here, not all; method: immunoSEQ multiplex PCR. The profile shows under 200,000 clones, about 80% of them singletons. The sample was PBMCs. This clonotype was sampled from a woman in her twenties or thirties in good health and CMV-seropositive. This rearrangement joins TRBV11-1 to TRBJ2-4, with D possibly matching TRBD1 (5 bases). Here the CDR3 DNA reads TGTGCCAGCAGCCGTGACAGAGCCAAAAACATTCAGTACTTC. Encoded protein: CASSRDRAKNIQYF.